This TCR beta chain was obtained from a study of OX40 agonist ivuxolimab in advanced cancers. V dropped 3 bases and J dropped 2 bases, with 11 bases sitting between them. The germline V gene encodes CDR1 SQVTM and CDR2 ANQGSEA. The length of the CDR3 is 13 residues. Clones were read by immunoSEQ multiplex PCR, and TCRdb kept only the in-frame ones, dropping some. The profile shows around 66,000 clones, about 85% of them singletons. The sequence was obtained from an adult with an advanced solid tumor such as melanoma, head and neck, liver or kidney cancer. The sample here was CD4+ or CD8+ T cells sorted from blood, taken in a trial of the OX40 agonist ivuxolimab. The chain joins TRBV29-1 to TRBJ2-7; TRBD1 might be the D (6 bases). CDR3 sequence reads: CSVDGQGTYEQYF. Here the CDR3 DNA reads TGCAGCGTTGATGGCCAGGGGACCTACGAGCAGTACTTC.